These 24 T cell receptor beta chains originate from one sample sequenced in a study of blood T cell dynamics during melanoma immunotherapy. The time point was: pre-treatment baseline. Sequencing was performed with immunoSEQ multiplex PCR; in TCRdb, only in-frame clones are kept and a portion is missing. The table lists some 16,000 clones, 85% to 90% of them singletons, with approximately 4.2% in the top ten. The starting material was blood, obtained from a patient treated with checkpoint blockade. These receptors were obtained from a human donor with melanoma.

The gene calls are TRBV4-1 and TRBJ2-1; 12 bases are a match to TRBD2. Germline CDR1 reads MGHRA; CDR2 reads YSYEKL. This CDR3 is built from 15 residues. The J segment lost 3 bases and the V segment lost 3 bases, leaving 0 bases of the junction unmatched. The CDR3 protein is CASSQTSGGYNEQFF. The CDR3 bases are TGCGCCAGCAGCCAGACTAGCGGGGGCTACAATGAGCAGTTCTTC.

The chain couples TRBV9 to TRBJ2-3, with 11 bases lining up with TRBD2. The CDR3 covers 17 residues. J lost 3 bases, V lost 3 bases, and 9 bases had no gene match. Germline CDR1 reads SGDLS; CDR2 reads YYNGEE. The CDR3 DNA reads TGTGCCAGCAGCGCCCCGATTAGCGGGGGGGCGACAGATACGCAGTATTTT. Protein sequence: CASSAPISGGATDTQYF.

The V and J genes are TRBV6-4 and TRBJ1-5, with D uncertain. Looked up from germline, CDR1 is MRHNA and CDR2 is SNTAGT. The CDR3 runs 17 residues. V was shortened by 5 bases and J by 0 bases, with 17 bases between the two germline ends. For the CDR3, the DNA is TGTGCCAGCAGTAGGGAGAAAACCAATTATAGCAATCAGCCCCAGCATTTT. It specifies CASSREKTNYSNQPQHF.

This clone showed up just a few times. The gene calls are TRBV9 and TRBJ1-5; D gene unclear. Germline CDR1 is SGDLS and CDR2 is YYNGEE. The CDR3 runs 13 residues. Trimming cost V 0 bases and J 5 bases, with 6 bases left between them. The CDR3 is CASSVDIDQPQHF. Written as DNA, the CDR3 is TGTGCCAGCAGCGTAGACATCGATCAGCCCCAGCATTTT.

This chain links TRBV6-6 with TRBJ2-7; possibly TRBD1 for D (5 bases). Germline V gene lookup returns CDR1 MNHNY and CDR2 SVGAGI (reference sequence). The CDR3 has 14 residues. Deletions cut 5 bases from V and 1 base from J, with 12 bases between. The CDR3 loop is CASSRDSASYEQYF. The CDR3, as DNA: TGTGCCAGCAGTCGAGACAGTGCTTCCTACGAGCAGTACTTC.

This chain joins TRBV9 and TRBJ2-7; D is uncertain. With 0 bases removed from V and 0 bases from J, the gap between germline ends came to 4 bases. This CDR3 has 13 residues. From germline, CDR1 is SGDLS and CDR2 YYNGEE. The CDR3 DNA sequence: TGTGCCAGCAGCGTAGGCTACTCCTACGAGCAGTACTTC. This codes for CASSVGYSYEQYF.

This clone was found once. The CDR3 sequence is CASSLGYEQYF. In DNA, the CDR3 is TGTGCCAGCAGTTTGGGTTACGAGCAGTACTTC. The genes are TRBV2 and TRBJ2-7; D gene uncertain. This CDR3 region has 11 residues. V was cut by 5 bases and J by 4 bases, with 6 bases left in between. The germline gives CDR1 SNHLY, CDR2 FYNNEI.

The J gene is TRBJ1-1, the V gene TRBV10-2; D not certain. Germline V gene lookup returns CDR1 WSHSY and CDR2 SAAADI. This CDR3 has 14 residues. Trimming stripped 7 bases from V and 0 bases from J, with 12 bases between. CDR3 sequence: CASILGRLNTEAFF. For the CDR3, the DNA is TGCGCCAGCATCCTCGGGCGTTTGAACACTGAAGCTTTCTTT.

The chain employs TRBV5-6 and TRBJ1-2, with 7 bases fitting TRBD1. This CDR3 region has 15 residues. CDR1 is SGHDT, CDR2 YYEEEE, per germline. Trimming cost V 3 bases and J 4 bases; bases outside gene matches: 9. CDR3 loop: CASSYPTEGAYGYTF. The CDR3, as DNA: TGTGCCAGCAGCTACCCGACCGAGGGGGCCTATGGCTACACCTTC.

The gene calls are TRBV5-4 and TRBJ1-2, with no clear D. V dropped 1 base and J dropped 5 bases, with 12 bases sitting between them. This CDR3 comprises 14 residues. The germline V gene encodes CDR1 SGHNT and CDR2 YYREEE (reference sequence). Here the CDR3 DNA reads TGTGCCAGCAGCTTGTGGTACAGCACATATGGCTACACCTTC. Its translation is CASSLWYSTYGYTF.

This clone has a handful of counts. The chain recombines TRBV7-3 with TRBJ1-1, with 7 nucleotides matching TRBD1. CDR1 and CDR2 (germline): SGHTA, FQGTGA. The J segment lost 3 bases and the V segment lost 4 bases, leaving 2 bases of the junction unmatched. The CDR3 totals 13 residues. The DNA for the CDR3 is TGTGCCAGCAGCTACACAGGGGACACTGAAGCTTTCTTT. This gives the protein CASSYTGDTEAFF.

J is TRBJ1-6 and V is TRBV15; D gene ambiguous. Germline CDR1 reads LNHNV; CDR2 reads YYDKDF (reference sequence). CDR3 length equals 16 residues. V lost 0 bases and J lost 10, with 16 bases in between. The DNA for the CDR3 is TGTGCCACCAGCAGAGATAGAGGCAGTGGAAGCTCACCCCTCCACTTT. It translates to CATSRDRGSGSSPLHF.

The rearrangement links TRBV5-1 to TRBJ1-2; D is ambiguous. The CDR3 loop spans 13 amino acids. Germline V gives CDR1 SGHRS, CDR2 YFSETQ. V lost 3 bases and J 8 bases, leaving 14 bases between the germline ends. CDR3 coding DNA: TGCGCCAGCAGCTCGACAATGACGGAGGGCTACACCTTC. This translates into CASSSTMTEGYTF.

The chain links TRBV21-1 to TRBJ1-6. TRBV21-1 constitutes a pseudogene. The CDR3 totals 17 residues. The CDR3 reads CASSKREGLRHNSPLHF. CDR3 DNA: TGTGCCAGCAGCAAGCGGGAGGGCTTACGGCATAATTCACCCCTCCACTTT.

This chain links TRBV11-2 with TRBJ1-2; the D is unclear. V was cut by 5 bases and J by 0 bases, with 10 bases left in between. Germline assignment: CDR1 SGHAT and CDR2 FQNNGV. The CDR3 extends over 14 amino acids. The CDR3 spells CASSPDPTNYGYTF. The DNA for the CDR3 is TGTGCCAGCAGCCCCGACCCAACTAACTATGGCTACACCTTC.

To note about this clone: The junction shows a germline mismatch at one end, possibly a read error. The chain recombines TRBV30 with TRBJ2-1; weak D call: TRBD2 (5 bases). Germline V lookup: CDR1 GTSNPN, CDR2 SVGIG (reference sequence). This CDR3 region has 11 residues. Written as DNA, the CDR3 is TGTGCCGGGAGATTTTACAATGAGCAGTTCTTC. Translation: CAGRFYNEQFF.

This chain links TRBV5-4 with TRBJ1-5; 7 bases fit TRBD1. With 2 bases clipped from V and 0 bases from J, the junction kept 5 bases outside the gene matches. In germline, CDR1 is SGHNT, CDR2 YYREEE (reference sequence). This CDR3 region has 16 residues. As DNA, the CDR3 is TGTGCCAGCAGCTTTCACGGACAGGTTAGCAATCAGCCCCAGCATTTT. This encodes CASSFHGQVSNQPQHF.

The chain has TRBV6-6 and TRBJ1-4; 9 bases fit TRBD1. The CDR3 covers 14 residues. Germline values: CDR1 MNHNY, CDR2 SVGAGI (reference sequence). J gave up 6 bases and V 6 bases, and 5 bases lay outside the gene matches. The CDR3 here is CASSHRDRDEKLFF. The CDR3 DNA reads TGTGCCAGCAGCCACCGGGACAGGGATGAAAAACTGTTTTTT.

The rearrangement joins TRBV10-3 to TRBJ1-6, with TRBD1 as a possible D gene (5 bases). This CDR3 region has 14 residues. The V gene lost 4 bases and the J gene lost 7 bases, with 11 bases spanning the gap. From germline, CDR1 is ENHRY and CDR2 SYGVKD. CDR3 residues: CAISGGSVNSPLHF. The CDR3 region has the DNA TGTGCCATCAGTGGGGGCAGCGTAAATTCACCCCTCCACTTT.

CDR3 coding DNA: TGTGCCACCACTCACTCGTCGACTAGCCCCGAGACCCAGTACTTC. This codes for CATTHSSTSPETQYF. The V gene is TRBV15, the J gene TRBJ2-5, with 7 bases fitting TRBD2. Losses at the gene ends were 7 bases for V and 5 bases for J; bases not matched to a gene: 13. The CDR3 contains 15 residues. Looked up from germline, CDR1 is LNHNV and CDR2 is YYDKDF (reference sequence). Complete variable domain (other parts from reference TRBV15 and TRBJ2-5): DAMVIQNPRYQVTQFGKPVTLSCSQTLNHNVMYWYQQKSSQAPKLLFHYYDKDFNNEADTPDNFQSRRPNTSFCFLDIRSPGLGDTAMYLCATTHSSTSPETQYFGPGTRLLVL.

This clone was detected only a few times. The chain employs TRBV6-1 and TRBJ2-3; 8 bases map to TRBD2. The CDR3 length is 17 residues. Germline CDR1 is MNHNS and CDR2 is SASEGT. After removal of 2 bases from V and 5 bases from J, the junction contained 12 bases not matched to a gene. DNA for the CDR3: TGTGCCAGCAGTGAATCCCCGCGGGGGGCCACCGGAGATACGCAGTATTTT. It yields the protein CASSESPRGATGDTQYF.

The chain has TRBV2 and TRBJ2-7, with D perhaps matching TRBD1 (6 bases). Germline V lookup: CDR1 SNHLY, CDR2 FYNNEI. The CDR3 is 14 amino acids. CDR3 protein: CARGQDSAFYEQYF. CDR3 nucleotide sequence: TGTGCTAGGGGTCAGGACAGCGCTTTCTACGAGCAGTACTTC.

The chain employs TRBV29-1 and TRBJ2-2; D possibly corresponds to TRBD1 (5 bases). This CDR3 has 11 amino acids. Trimming removed 6 bases at V and 5 bases at J, with 7 bases between. The V gene's germline CDR1 is SQVTM and CDR2 ANQGSEA. This CDR3 reads CSVPGTGELFF. CDR3 bases: TGCAGCGTCCCAGGGACCGGGGAGCTGTTTTTT.

The chain joins TRBV29-1 to TRBJ2-7, with D tentatively TRBD2 (5 bases). Germline V gives CDR1 SQVTM, CDR2 ANQGSEA. Trimming pared 1 base from V and 7 bases from J, leaving 11 bases between. CDR3 length equals 12 residues. The CDR3 spells CSVEAAGEEQYF. The CDR3 DNA reads as TGCAGCGTTGAAGCGGCGGGTGAGGAGCAGTACTTC.